Presented here are 17 T cell receptor beta chains from one specimen sequenced in a study of blood T cell repertoires in COVID-19. Only in-frame clones appear in the TCRdb table, and some are missing; sequencing was by immunoSEQ multiplex PCR. Of over 35,000 clones in the sample, 80% to 90% were seen once. Sequencing was carried out using peripheral blood. The receptors derive from a man between 60 and 75 years old with active COVID-19.

The chain combines TRBV18 with TRBJ2-7, with D possibly being TRBD1 (6 bases). V lost 3 bases, J lost 1 base, and 13 bases lay in between. The CDR3 is made up of 15 amino acids. CDR1 and CDR2 from the germline V gene are KGHSH and LQKENI. The CDR3 DNA sequence: TGTGCCAGCTCACCTCAAGACAGGTCATCCTACGAGCAGTACTTC. Its protein product is CASSPQDRSSYEQYF.

V usage is TRBV6-2 or TRBV6-3 and J usage is TRBJ2-7; TRBD2 might be the D (5 bases). CDR3 length: 15 amino acids. The germline gives CDR1 MNHEY, CDR2 SVGEGT. V lost 0 bases to trimming and J lost 2 bases, with 11 bases between them. The CDR3 reads CASSYSGGRAYEQYF. CDR3 sequence (DNA): TGTGCCAGCAGTTACTCGGGCGGGCGGGCCTACGAGCAGTACTTC.

The CDR3 DNA reads as TGTGCCATCAGTGAGTCGTCCCGGGAGGCCCTCACCGAGCAGTACTTC. Its protein product is CAISESSREALTEQYF. The genes are TRBV10-3 and TRBJ2-7; TRBD2 matches at 7 bases. Per the germline V gene, CDR1 is ENHRY and CDR2 is SYGVKD. This CDR3 has 16 amino acids. V lost 0 bases to trimming and J lost 6 bases; unmatched junction nucleotides: 11.

This rearrangement joins TRBV2 to TRBJ2-1; D might be TRBD1 (6 bases). Trimming shortened V by 7 bases and J by 7 bases, and 23 bases separated the two germline ends. The CDR3 has 16 amino acids. CDR1 is SNHLY and CDR2 is FYNNEI in the germline V gene. The CDR3 DNA is TGTGCCAGCACTCAGGCAGGGGCCGGTTTTTTAAATGAGCAGTTCTTC. Translated: CASTQAGAGFLNEQFF.

This clone was seen a handful of times. CDR3 nucleotides: TGTGCCAGCACCCCCGCGGGAGGGCCAGACGGGGAGCTGTTTTTT. This sequence encodes CASTPAGGPDGELFF. The V gene is TRBV9, the J gene TRBJ2-2, with 9 bases matching TRBD2. J was trimmed by 7 bases and V by 6 bases; bases with no gene match: 10. Germline V gene lookup returns CDR1 SGDLS and CDR2 YYNGEE. CDR3 length equals 15 residues.

The rearrangement joins TRBV5-1 to TRBJ2-7, with 8 bases identical to TRBD1. The CDR3 runs 16 residues. V lost 4 bases, J lost 0 bases, and 9 bases stayed unmatched. CDR1 is SGHRS and CDR2 is YFSETQ in the germline V gene. The DNA for the CDR3 is TGCGCCAGCAGCACTCGGACAGGGACCAGCTCCTACGAGCAGTACTTC. Amino acids: CASSTRTGTSSYEQYF.

This clone was observed a few times. The chain employs TRBV27 and TRBJ2-1, with D maybe TRBD2 (8 bases). Germline CDR1 MNHEY, CDR2 SMNVEV (reference sequence). The CDR3 is made up of 16 amino acids. Trimming took 5 bases from V and 6 from J, leaving 20 bases between them. In DNA form, the CDR3 reads TGTGCCAGCAGTCCCGGGACTAGGGGGGACAGCAATGAGCAGTTCTTC. This codes for CASSPGTRGDSNEQFF.

The chain links TRBV7-3 to TRBJ2-1; a possible D gene is TRBD2 (5 bases). V dropped 5 bases and J dropped 7 bases, with 12 bases sitting between them. The length of the CDR3 is 13 residues. Germline V gene sequence: CDR1 SGHTA, CDR2 FQGTGA. This chain's CDR3 is CASSTKSGNEQFF. CDR3 DNA: TGTGCCAGCAGCACTAAATCGGGGAATGAGCAGTTCTTC.

The CDR3 DNA sequence: TGTGCCAGCAGGGTCCAGGGGCGCTATGGCTACACCTTC. This sequence encodes CASRVQGRYGYTF. The rearrangement uses TRBV6-5 and TRBJ1-2, with a weak D call TRBD1 (6 bases). This CDR3 contains 13 residues. Germline V gives CDR1 MNHEY, CDR2 SVGAGI. The V end was cut by 6 bases, the J end by 4 bases, with 12 bases between.

This sequence joins TRBV11-2 and TRBJ2-7; the D gene is possibly TRBD2 (5 bases). Germline loops: CDR1 SGHAT, CDR2 FQNNGV. Trimming cost V 3 bases and J 2 bases, with 20 bases left between them. The CDR3 totals 17 residues. The CDR3 region is CASSFSWGETHPYEQYF. DNA for the CDR3: TGTGCCAGCAGCTTTTCGTGGGGAGAGACACATCCCTACGAGCAGTACTTC. The full variable domain, completed using reference TRBV11-2 and TRBJ2-7, is EAGVAQSPRYKIIEKRQSVAFWCNPISGHATLYWYQQILGQGPKLLIQFQNNGVVDDSQLPKDRFSAERLKGVDSTLKIQPAKLEDSAVYLCASSFSWGETHPYEQYFGPGTRLTVT.

The CDR3 coding sequence is TGTGCCAGCAGCTTAGTGGCAGGGGGCCCTGACCCGAACACCGGGGAGCTGTTTTTT. This sequence encodes CASSLVAGGPDPNTGELFF. The chain recombines TRBV7-9 with TRBJ2-2; 8 positions match TRBD1. Germline V gene sequence: CDR1 SEHNR, CDR2 FQNEAQ (reference sequence). V trimming: 1 base; J trimming: 0 bases; junction bases outside the gene matches: 10. This CDR3 contains 19 residues.

The genes are TRBV3-1 (or the pseudogene TRBV3-2) and TRBJ2-6; D is perhaps TRBD1 (6 bases). V was clipped by 4 bases and J by 1 base, with 8 bases between them. Germline CDR1 reads LGHDT; CDR2 reads YNNKEL (reference sequence). This CDR3 contains 15 residues. This chain's CDR3 is CASSPTGSGANVLTF. In nucleotides, the CDR3 is TGTGCCAGCAGCCCCACAGGGTCTGGGGCCAACGTCCTGACTTTC.

This chain joins TRBV30 and TRBJ1-2; 7 bases fit TRBD1. The CDR3 consists of 14 residues. The trim removed 2 bases at V and 3 bases at J, leaving 6 bases unmatched. Germline values: CDR1 GTSNPN, CDR2 SVGIG (reference sequence). As DNA, the CDR3 is TGTGCCTGGAGTTTCCAGACAGGGTACTATGGCTACACCTTC. It codes for CAWSFQTGYYGYTF.

The chain carries TRBV18 and TRBJ2-6; D ambiguous. V was trimmed by 0 bases and J by 3 bases, leaving 3 bases between them. The length of the CDR3 is 14 residues. Germline V gives CDR1 KGHSH, CDR2 LQKENI. The CDR3 nucleotides are TGTGCCAGCTCACCACCTATTGGGGCCAACGTCCTGACTTTC. Its translation: CASSPPIGANVLTF.

Here the CDR3 reads CASSLGHTPDTQYF. CDR3 DNA sequence: TGTGCCAGCAGTCTGGGCCACACTCCAGATACGCAGTATTTT. The chain carries TRBV28 and TRBJ2-3, with D uncertain. CDR3 length: 14 amino acids. V lost 5 bases and J 4 bases, leaving 13 bases between the germline ends. Germline V gives CDR1 MDHEN, CDR2 SYDVKM. The variable domain in full, completed from reference TRBV28 and TRBJ2-3, reads DVKVTQSSRYLVKRTGEKVFLECVQDMDHENMFWYRQDPGLGLRLIYFSYDVKMKEKGDIPEGYSVSREKKERFSLILESASTNQTSMYLCASSLGHTPDTQYFGPGTRLTVL.

V is TRBV4-3 and J is TRBJ1-1; D remains unclear. Germline V lookup: CDR1 LGHNA, CDR2 YSLEER. V was cut by 0 bases and J by 5 bases, with 16 bases left in between. This CDR3 has 16 residues. The CDR3 DNA is TGCGCCAGCAGCCAAGATAGGACTGATTTGGATACTGAAGCTTTCTTT. Residues: CASSQDRTDLDTEAFF.

V usage is TRBV7-9 and J usage is TRBJ1-1; D is perhaps TRBD1 (5 bases). Germline V CDR1 and CDR2: SEHNR, FQNEAQ (reference sequence). Between the trimmed V and J ends, which lost 7 bases and 6 bases, there was a span of 18 bases. The CDR3 has 14 residues. The CDR3 loop is CASNQLAGRAEAFF. CDR3 coding DNA: TGTGCCAGCAATCAGTTAGCGGGGCGGGCTGAAGCTTTCTTT.